Below are 9 T cell receptor beta chains sequenced from a single sample in a study of post-analysis software for immune sequencing data. The antigens these receptors bind are not known. Study-wide results and caveats: Relative to controls, patients had several TRBV segments at higher frequency, with TRBV5-6, TRBV5-1 and TRBV20-1 among these.

TCR beta cDNA libraries included unique molecular identifiers. TCRdb reanalysed the PCR reads using MiXCR and keeps one entry per CDR3 protein. The data show some 260,000 distinct CDR3 sequences, roughly a third seen once. Sequenced sample: blood. The receptors originated from a girl between 10 and 17 years old with multiple sclerosis.

This clonotype was picked up many times. The rearrangement links TRBV5-1 to TRBJ2-1; no firm D call. Germline CDR1 is SGHRS and CDR2 is YFSETQ. V lost 0 bases and J 15 bases, leaving 16 bases between the germline ends. The CDR3 is made up of 13 amino acids. The CDR3 bases are TGCGCCAGCAGCTTGGGAGATAGCAACAGCCGGTTCTTC. Encoded protein: CASSLGDSNSRFF. Full variable domain (rest looked up from reference TRBV5-1 and TRBJ2-1): KAGVTQTPRYLIKTRGQQVTLSCSPISGHRSVSWYQQTPGQGLQFLFEYFSETQRNKGNFPGRFSGRQFSNSRSEMNVSTLELGDSALYLCASSLGDSNSRFFGPGTRLTVL.

This clonotype was recorded many times. V and J are TRBV7-9 and TRBJ2-6; D gene unclear. The germline V gene encodes CDR1 SEHNR and CDR2 FQNEAQ (reference sequence). CDR3 size: 19 residues. Trimming took off 4 bases at V and 9 bases at J, with 28 bases between the two ends. The CDR3 here is CASSSTRSQAVWVGNVLTF. CDR3 DNA sequence: TGTGCCAGCAGCTCTACTCGTTCCCAGGCCGTCTGGGTTGGCAACGTCCTGACTTTC.

The rearrangement joins TRBV10-3 to TRBJ2-4; 8 positions match TRBD1. The DNA end is more similar to TRBJ2-7, so the J call may be wrong. Germline V gene lookup returns CDR1 ENHRY and CDR2 SYGVKD. CDR3 size: 15 residues. DNA for the CDR3: TGTGCCATCAGTGATGGGGACAGGAGGCCCCACGAGCAGTACTTC. This encodes CAISDGDRRPHEQYF.

In its sample, this clonotype was seen a few times. The gene calls are TRBV12-3 or TRBV12-4 and TRBJ1-5; 7 bases are a match to TRBD1. This CDR3 has 14 amino acids. The junction had 11 bases not matched to a gene; V was cut back by 6 bases and J by 9 bases. CDR3 nucleotides: TGTGCCAGCAGACTCGACAGGGTCCGCGGGCCCCAGCATTTT. This sequence encodes CASRLDRVRGPQHF.

This clonotype was recorded many times. The gene calls are TRBV4-2 and TRBJ2-1, with 12 bases matching TRBD2. Germline loops: CDR1 LGHNA, CDR2 YNFKEQ. CDR3 length equals 17 residues. The V segment lost 0 bases and the J segment 8 bases; nucleotides outside the gene matches: 8. CDR3 nucleotides: TGTGCCAGCAGCCAAGATCTGGCTAGCGGGAGGGCAGATGAGCAGTTCTTC. It specifies CASSQDLASGRADEQFF.

The rearrangement links TRBV7-2 to TRBJ2-1, with D hard to call. With 5 bases removed from V and 6 bases from J, the gap between germline ends came to 17 bases. This CDR3 contains 15 residues. From germline, CDR1 is SGHTA and CDR2 FQGNSA. The chain's CDR3 is CASSPSSPYPNEQFF. CDR3 sequence (DNA): TGTGCCAGCAGCCCCAGTTCCCCCTACCCCAATGAGCAGTTCTTC. The variable domain in full, completed from reference TRBV7-2 and TRBJ2-1, reads GAGVSQSPSNKVTEKGKDVELRCDPISGHTALYWYRQSLGQGLEFLIYFQGNSAPDKSGLPSDRFSAERTGGSVSTLTIQRTQQEDSAVYLCASSPSSPYPNEQFFGPGTRLTVL.

As regards this clonotype: A much larger clone differs from this one at a single base, so this may be a read error. The V and J genes are TRBV5-6 and TRBJ2-5, with no clear D. From germline, CDR1 is SGHDT and CDR2 YYEEEE. The CDR3 runs to 16 residues. The CDR3 DNA is TGTGCCAGCAGCTTGACCTCTACGAAGGCCCAAGAGATCCAGTACTTC. Its translation: CASSLTSTKAQEIQYF.

For the CDR3, the DNA is TGCAGTGCTACGGCGCCCGGACGCACAGATACGCAGTATTTT. Encoded protein: CSATAPGRTDTQYF. The chain joins TRBV20-1 to TRBJ2-3; D is unresolved. Trimming cost V 4 bases and J 1 base, with 12 bases left between them. This CDR3 comprises 14 residues. Germline CDR1 and CDR2: DFQATT and SNEGSKA (reference sequence).

This clonotype was detected a few times. Being one base from a much bigger clone, this may be a read error. V gene TRBV7-2 combines with J gene TRBJ2-1; 8 positions match TRBD2. The better agreement between TRBJ2-7 and the DNA end casts doubt on the J call. Germline CDR1 reads SGHTA; CDR2 reads FQGNSA. The CDR3 length is 16 residues. The CDR3, as DNA: TGTGCCAGCAGCCGAGAAGCGGGAGTCTCCTACAATGAGCAGTACTTC. Its protein product is CASSREAGVSYNEQYF.